This T cell receptor (beta chain) was sequenced for a study of T cell repertoires in cytomegalovirus infection. Whole-study context: Signatures in public TCR beta sequences pointed to both CMV infection and matching HLA type.

This clonotype was found many times. The target antigen is unknown. MiXCR, run by TCRdb on the reads, gives a single entry per CDR3 protein. The repertoire holds 200,000 to 300,000 distinct CDR3 sequences, with roughly 9% as singletons. The germline V gene encodes CDR1 SEHNR and CDR2 FQNEAQ (reference sequence). With 5 bases removed from V and 1 base from J, the gap between germline ends came to 14 bases. The CDR3 has 15 residues. Study-wide results and limits: Using cumulative public TCR beta family frequency, the authors identified those who carried CMV together with the relevant HLA. CMV-specific TCR beta clonotypes restricted by HLA-C dominated the ex vivo response.

The sample comprised PBMCs. This sequence joins TRBV7-9 and TRBJ2-5; TRBD1 might be the D (7 bases). The TCR was taken from a human donor in good health (CMV status not recorded). Some clones in this sample may be carry-over from other donors' samples. The DNA for the CDR3 is TGTGCCAGCAGCCCGGGGGACAGCCCCCAAGAGACCCAGTACTTC. It yields the protein CASSPGDSPQETQYF.